Given below is one T cell receptor beta chain in context. The sample comes from a study of blood T cell repertoires in COVID-19. Study-wide background: The origin of the acute and convalescent COVID-19 samples was the United States, Italy and Spain.

In the original analysis: Reference gene primer amplification yielded estimated nucleated cell counts. Assay used: immunoSEQ multiplex PCR; TCRdb lists only in-frame clones, some missing. V and J calls and clone size are given by that table; D and trimming were obtained from the DNA. The sample lists 300,000 to 400,000 clones; around 89% were seen once. The V and J ends lost 3 bases and 3 bases respectively, with 11 bases between them. Germline CDR1 is LNHDA and CDR2 is SQIVND (reference sequence). The CDR3 extends over 14 amino acids. The study recruited people aged roughly 18 to 100 years across 24 US areas. Assignment of participants to cohorts was predicated upon participant-reported clinical history.

Sequencing was carried out using PBMCs or T cells enriched from blood (not recorded which). The genes are TRBV19 and TRBJ1-2; D is unresolved. The receptor comes from a young woman with acute COVID-19. For the CDR3, the DNA is TGTGCCAGTAGTATCCGGGATCCATACTATGGCTACACCTTC. It yields the protein CASSIRDPYYGYTF.